A selection of T cell receptor beta chains follows, all from one sample in a study of cytomegalovirus exposure and HLA in healthy donors. TCRdb keeps only in-frame clones here, not all; method: immunoSEQ multiplex PCR. The table lists roughly 64,000 clones, approximately 95% of them singletons. Sample: PBMCs. The receptors were gathered from a woman in her late teens or twenties in good health and CMV-seropositive. Each CDR3 is given with its conserved first and last residue. Fields, in order: V gene, D gene, J gene, clone size, CDR3 protein, CDR3 DNA. A D gene is named only where the DNA matches it firmly. The listing skips clone size in some rows; elsewhere it reads once, few, many or a size class.

v_gene: TRBV7-9
d_gene: -
j_gene: TRBJ1-2
abundance: -
CDR3aa: CASSLARGGLSGYTF
CDR3nt: TGTGCCAGCAGCTTAGCGCGCGGAGGGTTGAGTGGCTACACCTTC

v_gene: TRBV7-2
d_gene: -
j_gene: TRBJ1-3
abundance: once
CDR3aa: CASSLAIAGASGNTIYF
CDR3nt: TGTGCCAGCAGCCTCGCGATCGCAGGGGCCTCTGGAAACACCATATATTTT

v_gene: TRBV5-4
d_gene: -
j_gene: TRBJ1-1
abundance: -
CDR3aa: CASSLGGGPGTEAFF
CDR3nt: TGTGCCAGCAGCTTGGGAGGCGGCCCCGGCACTGAAGCTTTCTTT

v_gene: TRBV6-1
d_gene: TRBD1
j_gene: TRBJ1-1
abundance: -
CDR3aa: CASRSRDRKYTEAFF
CDR3nt: TGTGCCAGCAGGAGCCGGGACAGGAAATACACTGAAGCTTTCTTT

v_gene: TRBV6-5
d_gene: TRBD2
j_gene: TRBJ2-5
abundance: -
CDR3aa: CASTEGAGDQETQYF
CDR3nt: TGTGCCAGCACCGAAGGGGCGGGGGACCAAGAGACCCAGTACTTC

v_gene: TRBV27
d_gene: -
j_gene: TRBJ1-2
abundance: -
CDR3aa: CASSFRRDHGEGYTF
CDR3nt: TGTGCCAGCAGTTTTAGGCGGGATCATGGGGAGGGCTACACCTTC

v_gene: TRBV9
d_gene: -
j_gene: TRBJ2-3
abundance: -
CDR3aa: CASSGSGNPSTDTQYF
CDR3nt: TGTGCCAGCAGCGGCTCGGGGAATCCTAGCACAGATACGCAGTATTTT

v_gene: TRBV28
d_gene: -
j_gene: TRBJ1-2
abundance: -
CDR3aa: CASSNREKGYTF
CDR3nt: TGTGCCAGCAGTAACAGGGAGAAGGGCTACACCTTC

v_gene: TRBV2
d_gene: -
j_gene: TRBJ1-1
abundance: -
CDR3aa: CASSEEEGTEAFF
CDR3nt: TGTGCCAGCAGTGAGGAGGAGGGCACTGAAGCTTTCTTT

v_gene: TRBV19
d_gene: -
j_gene: TRBJ2-7
abundance: -
CDR3aa: CASSIGVNRFYEQYF
CDR3nt: TGTGCCAGTAGTATAGGAGTAAACCGTTTTTACGAGCAGTACTTC

v_gene: TRBV7-2
d_gene: TRBD1
j_gene: TRBJ1-6
abundance: once
CDR3aa: CASSLAMRGRNSPLHF
CDR3nt: TGTGCCAGCAGCTTAGCGATGAGGGGGCGGAATTCACCCCTCCACTTT

v_gene: TRBV7-9
d_gene: -
j_gene: TRBJ2-7
abundance: -
CDR3aa: CATRQYPYEQYF
CDR3nt: TGTGCCACAAGACAGTACCCCTACGAGCAGTACTTC

v_gene: TRBV5-4
d_gene: -
j_gene: TRBJ1-2
abundance: -
CDR3aa: CASSTTTGANYGYTF
CDR3nt: TGTGCCAGCAGCACCACGACAGGAGCTAACTATGGCTACACCTTC

v_gene: TRBV27
d_gene: TRBD1
j_gene: TRBJ1-1
abundance: -
CDR3aa: CASSVTGGTEAFF
CDR3nt: TGTGCCAGCAGTGTTACAGGGGGGACTGAAGCTTTCTTT

v_gene: TRBV5-4
d_gene: -
j_gene: TRBJ2-7
abundance: -
CDR3aa: CASSSFGQFYEQYF
CDR3nt: TGTGCCAGCAGCTCCTTCGGACAGTTCTACGAGCAGTACTTC

v_gene: TRBV30
d_gene: -
j_gene: TRBJ1-3
abundance: -
CDR3aa: CAWSRAGVGNTIYF
CDR3nt: TGTGCCTGGAGTCGCGCAGGGGTAGGAAACACCATATATTTT

v_gene: TRBV10-2
d_gene: -
j_gene: TRBJ2-5
abundance: -
CDR3aa: CASSESSETQYF
CDR3nt: TGCGCCAGCAGTGAGTCATCGGAGACCCAGTACTTC